The rows below give T cell receptor beta chains drawn from one sample of a study of blood T cells in healthy people across ages. TCRdb analysed the 5' RACE reads with MiXCR anew, one entry per CDR3 protein. The sample contains over 1.5 million distinct CDR3 sequences, roughly 49% of which appear only once. The material sequenced was blood. These receptors all come from a middle-aged woman in good health. CDR3s include the opening cysteine and the closing phenylalanine or tryptophan. The D gene is left open where the match is weak. A row's size may be missing; if present it is once, few, many or a size class.

CDR3nt: TGCAGTGCTAGCGTTAGCGGGGGGCCGGCCTACGAGCAGTACTTC
CDR3aa: CSASVSGGPAYEQYF
v_gene: TRBV20-1
abundance: .
j_gene: TRBJ2-7
d_gene: TRBD2
len: 15

CDR3nt: TGTGCCAGCAGCTTAGTTCCCCGGGGGTACTCTAGCACAGATACGCAGTATTTT
CDR3aa: CASSLVPRGYSSTDTQYF
v_gene: TRBV7-2
abundance: .
j_gene: TRBJ2-3
d_gene: .
len: 18

CDR3nt: TGCACCAGCAGCGCAAGGGATACTAGCGGGGTCAAGACCCAGTACTTC
CDR3aa: CTSSARDTSGVKTQYF
v_gene: TRBV5-1
abundance: .
j_gene: TRBJ2-5
d_gene: TRBD2
len: 16

CDR3nt: TGCAGTGCTCCAGTCCCCAGGGGACAGTATGGCTACACCTTC
CDR3aa: CSAPVPRGQYGYTF
v_gene: TRBV20-1
abundance: few
j_gene: TRBJ1-2
d_gene: TRBD1
len: 14

CDR3nt: TGTGCCAGCACCCCTACAGGGACGAGCGCTCGGTTCTTC
CDR3aa: CASTPTGTSARFF
v_gene: TRBV6-5
abundance: few
j_gene: TRBJ2-1
d_gene: .
len: 13

CDR3nt: TGTGCCAGCACCCCCGAACTGCCTAACGGAAACATTCAGTACTTC
CDR3aa: CASTPELPNGNIQYF
v_gene: TRBV28
abundance: .
j_gene: TRBJ2-4
d_gene: .
len: 15

CDR3nt: TGTGCCAGCAGCTTTCGGTCGGGGGATCACTATGGCTACACCTTC
CDR3aa: CASSFRSGDHYGYTF
v_gene: TRBV7-2
abundance: few
j_gene: TRBJ1-2
d_gene: .
len: 15

CDR3nt: TGTGCCAGCAGCTTAAGGGACAGGCTGAACTACGAGCAGTACTTC
CDR3aa: CASSLRDRLNYEQYF
v_gene: TRBV5-6
abundance: .
j_gene: TRBJ2-7
d_gene: TRBD1
len: 15

CDR3nt: TGCGCCAGCAGCCTAAGGACAGGGTTGACGGAGACCCAGTACTTC
CDR3aa: CASSLRTGLTETQYF
v_gene: TRBV5-1
abundance: once
j_gene: TRBJ2-5
d_gene: TRBD1
len: 15

CDR3nt: TGTGCCAGCAGCTTAGCGGCCGGGACAGGGCACGAGCAGTACTTC
CDR3aa: CASSLAAGTGHEQYF
v_gene: TRBV7-2
abundance: .
j_gene: TRBJ2-7
d_gene: TRBD1
len: 15

CDR3nt: TGTGCCAGCAGCCACGTTGAAGGCGGGGGGACCGGTGAGACCCAGTACTTC
CDR3aa: CASSHVEGGGTGETQYF
v_gene: TRBV13
abundance: .
j_gene: TRBJ2-5
d_gene: TRBD2
len: 17

CDR3nt: TGTGCCAGCAGCCGCTACGCGGGACAGGGGACAGATGGCTACACCTTC
CDR3aa: CASSRYAGQGTDGYTF
v_gene: TRBV7-3
abundance: few
j_gene: TRBJ1-2
d_gene: TRBD1
len: 16

CDR3nt: TGTGCCAGCAGTTTATCCTCTAGCGGGGGCTACAATGAGCAGTTCTTC
CDR3aa: CASSLSSSGGYNEQFF
v_gene: TRBV27
abundance: .
j_gene: TRBJ2-1
d_gene: TRBD2
len: 16

CDR3nt: TGTGCCAGCAGCCTCTTGGCCAGGGGATCCACCGGGGAGCTGTTTTTT
CDR3aa: CASSLLARGSTGELFF
v_gene: TRBV14
abundance: .
j_gene: TRBJ2-2
d_gene: .
len: 16

CDR3nt: TGTGCCAGCAGCACCCGTTGGGGGGCTTCGGCAGGGCAGTACTTC
CDR3aa: CASSTRWGASAGQYF
v_gene: TRBV9
abundance: .
j_gene: TRBJ2-5
d_gene: .
len: 15